This entry describes one TCR beta chain. What it recognizes is unknown. This record belongs to a study of shared clonotypes between healthy human individuals. Overall study findings and caveats: Memory subsets generally showed lower estimated richness than naive subsets.

The germline V gene has CDR1 LGHNT and CDR2 FRNRAP. The CDR3 runs 13 residues. The germline V and J ends were trimmed by 7 bases and 6 bases, with 13 bases remaining between them. Deep-level running was used for the assay. Generated by immunoSEQ multiplex PCR, the TCRdb table keeps only in-frame clones and is missing some. The sample contains 2 million to 2.5 million clones, over 85% of which appear only once. The chain combines TRBV12-5 with TRBJ1-5; possibly TRBD1 for D (6 bases). Sequencing used naive CD4+ T cells from PBMCs. The subset: CD45RA+ positively selected. The origin of this receptor is a man younger than 35 in good health. Some clones in this sample may be carry-over from other donors' samples. DNA for the CDR3: TGTGCTAGTGCCGAGACAGGAACTCAGCCCCAGCATTTT. It specifies CASAETGTQPQHF.